This T cell receptor beta chain is drawn from a study of a mutant IDH1 vaccine in newly diagnosed glioma. Whole-study context: Every participant had undergone radiotherapy, temozolomide, or both before, and most underwent both. Visit timing is recorded as week 35 for V12 and week 47 for V13.

Regarding time point: week 35, safety follow-up. The vaccine gave 300 ug of a 20-mer mutant IDH1 peptide subcutaneously per dose. New WHO grade 3 or 4 astrocytomas that were IDH1-mutant and ATRX-lost had been found in donors. The method was immunoSEQ multiplex PCR; TCRdb's version includes in-frame clones alone and lacks a portion of them. The table has roughly 69,000 clones, approximately 86% seen once. Notes on this clone: Its antigen is unknown.

Here the sequenced sample was PBMCs, taken from a glioma patient whose treatment included an IDH1 peptide vaccine. This receptor was obtained from a man under 40 with glioma.

CDR3 amino acids: CASSRFGTGGMYTQYF. Here the CDR3 DNA reads TGTGCCAGTAGCCGATTCGGGACAGGGGGAATGTATACGCAGTATTTT. The chain has TRBV19 and TRBJ2-3, with 11 bases aligning to TRBD1. The CDR3 contains 16 residues. The trim removed 6 bases at V and 7 bases at J, leaving 12 bases unmatched. Germline assignment: CDR1 LNHDA and CDR2 SQIVND (reference sequence).